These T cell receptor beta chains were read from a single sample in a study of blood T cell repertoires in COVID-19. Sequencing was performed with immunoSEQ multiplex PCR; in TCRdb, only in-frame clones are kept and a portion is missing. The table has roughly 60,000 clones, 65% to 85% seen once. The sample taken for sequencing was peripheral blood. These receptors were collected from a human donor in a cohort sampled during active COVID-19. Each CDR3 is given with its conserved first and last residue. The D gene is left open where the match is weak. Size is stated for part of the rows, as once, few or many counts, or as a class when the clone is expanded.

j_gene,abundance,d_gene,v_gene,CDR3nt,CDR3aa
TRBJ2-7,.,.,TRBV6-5,TGTGCCAGCACCCCGGGATACAGTACTTACGAGCAGTACTTC,CASTPGYSTYEQYF
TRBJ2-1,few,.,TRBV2,TGTGCCAGCAGTGAAGCGGGGGGATACAATGAGCAGTTCTTC,CASSEAGGYNEQFF
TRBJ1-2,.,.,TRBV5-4,TGTGCCAGCAGCTTGGCCGGAGGGGATGGCTACACCTTC,CASSLAGGDGYTF
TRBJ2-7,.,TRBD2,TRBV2,TGTGCCAGCGTCCTGCCTAGCGGGAGTTCCTACGAGCAGTACTTC,CASVLPSGSSYEQYF
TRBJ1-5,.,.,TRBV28,TGTGCCAGCAAAACCTATAGCAATCAGCCCCAGCATTTT,CASKTYSNQPQHF
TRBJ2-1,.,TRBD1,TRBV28,TGTGCCAGCAGTTTACGGGGACAGGGCCCGTTCTTC,CASSLRGQGPFF
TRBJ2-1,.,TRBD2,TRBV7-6,TGTGCCAGCAGCTTAGTGTTCGTCGGGAGGGCTAACAATGAGCAGTTCTTC,CASSLVFVGRANNEQFF
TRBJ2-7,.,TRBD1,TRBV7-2,TGTGCCAGCAGCCCGCTAAGGACAGGGCGTAACGAGCAGTACTTC,CASSPLRTGRNEQYF
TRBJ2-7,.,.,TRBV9,TGTGCCAGCAGCGTGACAGGTGCCTCCTACGAGCAGTACTTC,CASSVTGASYEQYF
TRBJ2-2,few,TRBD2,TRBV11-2,TGTGCCAGCAGCTTAGGGACTAGCGTGAACACCGGGGAGCTGTTTTTT,CASSLGTSVNTGELFF
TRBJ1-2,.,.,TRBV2,TGTGCCAGCAGTCTCACTCCCCTCGGCTATGGCTACACCTTC,CASSLTPLGYGYTF
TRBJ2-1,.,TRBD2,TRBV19,TGTGCCAGTAGTACCGGGACTAGCGGGAGAAATGAGCAGTTCTTC,CASSTGTSGRNEQFF
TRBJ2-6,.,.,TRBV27,TGTGCCGCAAGGAGGAGACTGACTGGGGCCAACGTCCTGACTTTC,CAARRRLTGANVLTF
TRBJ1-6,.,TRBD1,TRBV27,TGTGCCAGCAGCCCGGGACAGGGGAATAATTCACCCCTCCACTTT,CASSPGQGNNSPLHF
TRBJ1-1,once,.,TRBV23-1,TGCGCCAGCAGTCAAAAGGGGGATCTCGAAGCTTTCTTT,CASSQKGDLEAFF
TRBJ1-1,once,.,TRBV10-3,TGTGCCATCAGCCCGTCGAGCCAGAACACTGAAGCTTTCTTT,CAISPSSQNTEAFF
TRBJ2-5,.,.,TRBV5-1,TGCGCCAGCAGCGAGGGATATATAGAGACCCAGTACTTC,CASSEGYIETQYF
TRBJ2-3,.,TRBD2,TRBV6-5,TGTGCCAGCAGCCCCCCGCCGGGAGGAACAGATACGCAGTATTTT,CASSPPPGGTDTQYF
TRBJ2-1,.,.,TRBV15,TGTGCCACCAGCAGAGACAGAGGCTCCTACAATGAGCAGTTCTTC,CATSRDRGSYNEQFF
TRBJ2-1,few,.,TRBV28,TGTGCCAGCAGCAGTTTATGGTCTAGCAGCGCCTACAATGAGCAGTTCTTC,CASSSLWSSSAYNEQFF
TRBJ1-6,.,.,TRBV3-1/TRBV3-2,TGTGCCAGCAGCCAAGGGGGACTTCCTGTAGCCCTCCACTTT,CASSQGGLPVALHF
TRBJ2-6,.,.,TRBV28,TGTGCCAGCAGTTTCTTAAGAGGCTCTGGGGCCAACGTCCTGACTTTC,CASSFLRGSGANVLTF
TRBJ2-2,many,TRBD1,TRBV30,TGTGCCTGGAGCACCGGGACAGGGTACACCGGGGAGCTGTTTTTT,CAWSTGTGYTGELFF
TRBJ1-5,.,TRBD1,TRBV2,TGTGCCAGCAGTGTACAGGGGCCAGGTCAGCCCCAGCATTTT,CASSVQGPGQPQHF
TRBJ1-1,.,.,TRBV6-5,TGTGCCAGCGGGCTCCAAGAAGCTTTCTTT,CASGLQEAFF
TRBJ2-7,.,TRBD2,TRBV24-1,TGTGCCACCAGTGCGCCAGGGAGGGGATACGAGCAGTACTTC,CATSAPGRGYEQYF
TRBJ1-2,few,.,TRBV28,TGTGCCACCCGAGGGGGTCATGGCTACACCTTC,CATRGGHGYTF
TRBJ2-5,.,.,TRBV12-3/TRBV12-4,TGTGCCAGCACCTCGCGAGGCGGCGAGACCCAGTACTTC,CASTSRGGETQYF
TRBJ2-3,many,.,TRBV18,TGTGCCAGCTCACCACCGTTAGAGCGGACAGATACGCAGTATTTT,CASSPPLERTDTQYF
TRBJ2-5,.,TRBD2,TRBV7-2,TGTGCCAGCAGCAGCGGGAGCTATCAGGGAGAGACCCAGTACTTC,CASSSGSYQGETQYF
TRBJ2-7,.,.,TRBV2,TGTGCCAGCGGTGACAGGTCCACCTCCTACGAGCAGTACTTC,CASGDRSTSYEQYF
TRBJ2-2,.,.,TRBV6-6,TGTGCCAGCAGGAACCTGGGGGGGCGGACCGGGGAGCTGTTTTTT,CASRNLGGRTGELFF
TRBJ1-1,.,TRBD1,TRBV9,TGTGCCAGCAGCTCCCTGGGACAGTGGAACACTGAAGCTTTCTTT,CASSSLGQWNTEAFF
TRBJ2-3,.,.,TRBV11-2,TGTGCCAGCAGATCCCTCAGTAGCACAGATACGCAGTATTTT,CASRSLSSTDTQYF
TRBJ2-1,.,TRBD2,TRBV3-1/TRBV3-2,TGTGCCAGCAGCCACCTAACGACTAGCGGGAGGGGGAAGGGGCAGTTCTTC,CASSHLTTSGRGKGQFF
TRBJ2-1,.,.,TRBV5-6,TGTGCCAGCAGCCTCCAGGACAGTGTGATCTACAATGAGCAGTTCTTC,CASSLQDSVIYNEQFF
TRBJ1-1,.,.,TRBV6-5,TGTGCCAGCAGACTTGAGGGTCGGGCTTTCTTT,CASRLEGRAFF
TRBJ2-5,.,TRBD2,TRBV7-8,TGTGCCAGCAGCTTCCAGCGACTAGCGGGGGGCCAAACCCAGTACTTC,CASSFQRLAGGQTQYF
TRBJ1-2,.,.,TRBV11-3,TGTGCCAGCAGCTCTTCAGGGGTGGGATATGGCTACACCTTC,CASSSSGVGYGYTF
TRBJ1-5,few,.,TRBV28,TGTGCCAGCAGTTTATCAACCGGATTGGGGAGCCTAGATCAGCCCCAGCATTTT,CASSLSTGLGSLDQPQHF
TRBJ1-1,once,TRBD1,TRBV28,TGTGCCAGCAGTCCATCACAGGGGATGGGCACTGAAGCTTTCTTT,CASSPSQGMGTEAFF
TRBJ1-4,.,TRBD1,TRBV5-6,TGTGCCAGCAGCTCACGAAAAAACAGGGGGGCTAATGAAAAACTGTTTTTT,CASSSRKNRGANEKLFF
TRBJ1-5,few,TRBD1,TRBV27,TGTGCCAGCAGTCCCTCGGGACAGGTCCGAGGTAGCAATCAGCCCCAGCATTTT,CASSPSGQVRGSNQPQHF
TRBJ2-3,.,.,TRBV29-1,TGCAGCGTGTCGGAGGGTACGCAGTATTTT,CSVSEGTQYF
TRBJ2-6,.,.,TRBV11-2,TGTGCCAGCAGCCCGAGAGAGGGCTCTGGGGCCAACGTCCTGACTTTC,CASSPREGSGANVLTF
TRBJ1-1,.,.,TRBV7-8,TGTGCCAGCAGCTTAGCGGGGCTTACTGAAGCTTTCTTT,CASSLAGLTEAFF
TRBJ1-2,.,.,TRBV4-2,TGTGCCAGCAGCCAAGCCCCTAGCGCGAACTATGGCTACACCTTC,CASSQAPSANYGYTF
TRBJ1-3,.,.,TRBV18,TGTGCCAGCTCACCGGGAGGCTCTGGAAACACCATATATTTT,CASSPGGSGNTIYF